This TCR beta chain was documented in a study of CD8 T cells in Susac syndrome. It was with random hexamers that about 0.45 to 1 ug RNA was reverse transcribed. From the immunoSEQ multiplex PCR reads, TCRdb called clonotypes with MiXCR, one entry per CDR3 protein. The top ten clones hold under 0.085% of a sample with about 160,000 distinct CDR3 sequences, under 95% of them seen once. Sequencing of TCR beta was carried out in blood CD8+ and CD4+ T cells. Controls were age- and sex-matched healthy donors. FACS enriched CD8+ TEMRA cells, while bulk CD8+ and CD4+ were negatively isolated. This CDR3 is built from 19 residues. J was trimmed by 4 bases and V by 3 bases; bases with no gene match: 15. Germline values: CDR1 MGHRA, CDR2 YSYEKL.

Sequences were obtained from CD4+ T cells from PBMCs. This sequence originates from a human donor in good health. The gene calls are TRBV4-1 and TRBJ2-7; 13 nucleotides match TRBD2. CDR3 nucleotide sequence: TGCGCCAGCAGCCAGCTTCCGGGACAGTTACTAGCGGGAGGGTACGAGCAGTACTTC. It translates to CASSQLPGQLLAGGYEQYF.